A single sample is the source of the 6 T cell receptor beta chains below, sequenced in a study of CD8+ T cells in alopecia areata. Treatment of the sample: oral pan-JAK inhibitor, 5-10 mg twice daily. Researchers gathered lesional scalp punch biopsies and peripheral blood from patients with alopecia areata. Extracted RNA was reverse transcribed into cDNA, the sequencing template. TCRdb's table, derived via immunoSEQ multiplex PCR, lists solely in-frame clones and lacks some. The table has under 20,000 clones, around three fifths seen once. Source: skin, taken at week 4, from a patient treated with tofacitinib. These receptors were obtained from a human donor with alopecia areata.

This clone is labeled as medium-sized. The genes are TRBV28 and TRBJ2-7, with a tentative D call TRBD1 (6 bases). The CDR3 extends over 15 amino acids. The germline V gene has CDR1 MDHEN and CDR2 SYDVKM. V was trimmed by 2 bases and J by 3 bases, leaving 14 bases between them. The CDR3 spells CASSLPLGHVYEQYF. The DNA of the CDR3 is TGTGCCAGCAGTTTACCCCTGGGACATGTCTACGAGCAGTACTTC. Full variable domain (missing parts from reference TRBV28 and TRBJ2-7): DVKVTQSSRYLVKRTGEKVFLECVQDMDHENMFWYRQDPGLGLRLIYFSYDVKMKEKGDIPEGYSVSREKKERFSLILESASTNQTSMYLCASSLPLGHVYEQYFGPGTRLTVT.

The gene calls are TRBV7-9 and TRBJ1-2; 9 bases map to TRBD1. The CDR3 is made up of 13 amino acids. CDR1 SEHNR and CDR2 FQNEAQ come from the germline V gene (reference sequence). V trimming: 3 bases; J trimming: 8 bases; junction bases outside the gene matches: 4. The CDR3 sequence: CASSFDRGRGYTF. The CDR3 bases are TGTGCCAGCAGCTTTGACAGGGGGAGAGGCTACACCTTC.

The chain joins TRBV9 to TRBJ1-3; D call uncertain. The CDR3 is 14 residues long. The V end lost 0 bases, the J end lost 4 bases, and 8 bases lay between the germline ends. Germline V gene sequence: CDR1 SGDLS, CDR2 YYNGEE. The CDR3 sequence: CASSVDSLGNTIYF. The CDR3, as DNA: TGTGCCAGCAGCGTAGACTCACTAGGAAACACCATATATTTT.

This clone was seen just once. J is TRBJ2-7 and V is TRBV2; D remains unclear. In germline, CDR1 is SNHLY, CDR2 FYNNEI. This CDR3 region has 10 residues. V was cut by 5 bases and J by 3 bases, with 2 bases left in between. The CDR3 protein is CASSNYEQYF. CDR3 nucleotides: TGTGCCAGCAGTAACTACGAGCAGTACTTC.

The rearrangement links TRBV12-5 to TRBJ2-2; tentatively, D is TRBD1 (6 bases). The germline CDR1 and CDR2 sequences are LGHNT and FRNRAP. The V and J ends lost 2 bases and 2 bases respectively, with 21 bases between them. This CDR3 region has 19 residues. Here the CDR3 reads CASGLIVGAIGINTGELFF. The CDR3 nucleotides are TGTGCTAGTGGTTTGATAGTGGGGGCGATTGGGATCAACACCGGGGAGCTGTTTTTT.

About this clone itself: Within the sample, other DNA sequences also encode this same CDR3. CDR3 residues: CASSQDRRGQETQYF. For the CDR3, the DNA is TGCGCCAGCAGCCAAGATAGGAGGGGGCAAGAGACCCAGTACTTC. This chain links TRBV4-1 with TRBJ2-5; D may be TRBD1 or TRBD2 (6 bases each). Per the germline V gene, CDR1 is MGHRA and CDR2 is YSYEKL. The CDR3 runs to 15 residues. V was cut by 0 bases and J by 2 bases, with 10 bases left in between.